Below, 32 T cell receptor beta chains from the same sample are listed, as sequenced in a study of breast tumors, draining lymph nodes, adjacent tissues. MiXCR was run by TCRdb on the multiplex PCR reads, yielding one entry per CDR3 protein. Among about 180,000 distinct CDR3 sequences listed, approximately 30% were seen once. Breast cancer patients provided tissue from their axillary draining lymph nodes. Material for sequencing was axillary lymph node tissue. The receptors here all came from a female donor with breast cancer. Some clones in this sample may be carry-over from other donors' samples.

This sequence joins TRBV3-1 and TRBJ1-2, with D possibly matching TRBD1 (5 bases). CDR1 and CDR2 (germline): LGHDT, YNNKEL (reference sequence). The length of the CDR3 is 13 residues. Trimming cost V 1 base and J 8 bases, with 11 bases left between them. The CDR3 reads CASSQVWGSGYTF. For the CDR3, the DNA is TGTGCCAGCAGCCAAGTGTGGGGGAGCGGCTACACCTTC.

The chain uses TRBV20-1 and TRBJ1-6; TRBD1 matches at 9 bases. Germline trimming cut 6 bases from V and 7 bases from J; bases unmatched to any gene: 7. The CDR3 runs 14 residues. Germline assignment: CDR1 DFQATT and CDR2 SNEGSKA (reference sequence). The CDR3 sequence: CSAPPGQGNSPLHF. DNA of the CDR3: TGCAGTGCACCGCCGGGACAGGGAAATTCACCCCTCCACTTT.

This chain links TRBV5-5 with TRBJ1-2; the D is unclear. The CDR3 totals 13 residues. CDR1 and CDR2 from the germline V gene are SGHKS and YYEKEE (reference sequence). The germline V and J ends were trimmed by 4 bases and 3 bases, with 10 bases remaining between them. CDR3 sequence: CASSPVGYYGYTF. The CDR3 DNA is TGTGCCAGCAGCCCTGTGGGGTACTATGGCTACACCTTC. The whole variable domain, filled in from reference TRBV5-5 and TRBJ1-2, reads DAGVTQSPTHLIKTRGQQVTLRCSPISGHKSVSWYQQVLGQGPQFIFQYYEKEERGRGNFPDRFSARQFPNYSSELNVNALLLGDSALYLCASSPVGYYGYTFGSGTRLTVV.

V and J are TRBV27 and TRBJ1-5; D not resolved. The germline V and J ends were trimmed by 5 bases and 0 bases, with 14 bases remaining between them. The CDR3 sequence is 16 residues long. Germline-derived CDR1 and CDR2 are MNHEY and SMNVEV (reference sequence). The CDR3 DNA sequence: TGTGCCAGCAGTCGACTGGACGAATATAGCAATCAGCCCCAGCATTTT. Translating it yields CASSRLDEYSNQPQHF.

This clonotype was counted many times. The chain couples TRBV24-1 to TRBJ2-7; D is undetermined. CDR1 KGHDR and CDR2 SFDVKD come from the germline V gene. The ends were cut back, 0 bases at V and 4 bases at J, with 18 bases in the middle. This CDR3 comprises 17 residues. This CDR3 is CATSDLQHRTRPYEQYF. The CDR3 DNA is TGTGCCACCAGTGATTTGCAACATAGGACCAGACCGTACGAGCAGTACTTC.

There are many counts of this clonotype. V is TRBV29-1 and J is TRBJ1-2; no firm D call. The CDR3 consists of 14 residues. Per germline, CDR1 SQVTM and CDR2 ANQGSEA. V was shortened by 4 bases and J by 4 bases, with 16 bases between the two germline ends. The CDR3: CSVAPPGLGYGYTF. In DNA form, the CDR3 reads TGCAGCGTTGCCCCCCCGGGTCTAGGCTATGGCTACACCTTC.

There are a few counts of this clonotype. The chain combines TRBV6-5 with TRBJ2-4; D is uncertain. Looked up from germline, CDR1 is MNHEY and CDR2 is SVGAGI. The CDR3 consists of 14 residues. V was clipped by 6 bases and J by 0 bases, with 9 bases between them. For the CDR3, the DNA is TGTGCCAGCAGAGATCAGGAAGCCAAAAACATTCAGTACTTC. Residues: CASRDQEAKNIQYF.

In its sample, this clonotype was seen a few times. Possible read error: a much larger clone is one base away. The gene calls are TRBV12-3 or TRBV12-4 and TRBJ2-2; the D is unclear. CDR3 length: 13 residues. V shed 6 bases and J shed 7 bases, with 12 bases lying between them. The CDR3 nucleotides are TGTGCCAGCAGCTTCCCGCCTGTCGGGGAGCTGTTTTTT. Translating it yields CASSFPPVGELFF.

CDR3 loop: CASSPPLAGSYEQYF. The CDR3 nucleotides are TGTGCCAGCAGTCCCCCGCTAGCGGGGTCCTACGAGCAGTACTTC. The chain combines TRBV6-2 or TRBV6-3 with TRBJ2-7; 9 bases match TRBD2. The germline V gene encodes CDR1 MNHEY and CDR2 SVGEGT. V was clipped by 5 bases and J by 1 base; unmatched bases: 6. This CDR3 contains 15 residues.

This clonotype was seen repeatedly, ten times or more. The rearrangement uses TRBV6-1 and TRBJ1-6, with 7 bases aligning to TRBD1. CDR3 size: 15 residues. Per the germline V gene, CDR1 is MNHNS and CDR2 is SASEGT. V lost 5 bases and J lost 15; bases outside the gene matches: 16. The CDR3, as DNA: TGTGCCAGCAGTCCTAGGACAGGACACCTACAGCTCCTCCACTTT. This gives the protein CASSPRTGHLQLLHF.

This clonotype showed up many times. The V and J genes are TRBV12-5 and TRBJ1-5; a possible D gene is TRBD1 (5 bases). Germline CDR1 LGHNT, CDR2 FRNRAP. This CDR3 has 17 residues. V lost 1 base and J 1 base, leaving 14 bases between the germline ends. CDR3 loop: CASGLDLGGGSNQPQHF. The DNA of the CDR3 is TGTGCTAGTGGTTTGGACTTAGGTGGGGGGAGCAATCAGCCCCAGCATTTT.

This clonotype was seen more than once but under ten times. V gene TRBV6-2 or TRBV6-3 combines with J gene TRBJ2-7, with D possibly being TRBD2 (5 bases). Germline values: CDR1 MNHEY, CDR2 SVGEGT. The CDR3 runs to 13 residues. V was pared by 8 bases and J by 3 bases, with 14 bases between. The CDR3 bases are TGTGCCAGCCTCCCGGTTCGGGGCTACGAGCAGTACTTC. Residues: CASLPVRGYEQYF.

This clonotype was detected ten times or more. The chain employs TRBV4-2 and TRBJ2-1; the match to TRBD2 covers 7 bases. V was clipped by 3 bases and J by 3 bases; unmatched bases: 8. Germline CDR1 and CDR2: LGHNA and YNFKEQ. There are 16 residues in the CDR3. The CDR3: CASSHPSGKHYNEQFF. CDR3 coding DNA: TGTGCCAGCAGCCACCCAAGCGGGAAACACTACAATGAGCAGTTCTTC.

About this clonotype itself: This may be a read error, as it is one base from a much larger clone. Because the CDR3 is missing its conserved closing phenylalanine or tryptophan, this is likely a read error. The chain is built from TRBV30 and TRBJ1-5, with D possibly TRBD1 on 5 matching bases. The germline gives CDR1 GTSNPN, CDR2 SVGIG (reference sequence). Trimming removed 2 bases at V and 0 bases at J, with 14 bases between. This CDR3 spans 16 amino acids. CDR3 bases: TGTGCCTGGAGTCCCTCGGGACGGAGTAGCAATCAGCCCCAGCATCTT. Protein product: CAWSPSGRSSNQPQHL.

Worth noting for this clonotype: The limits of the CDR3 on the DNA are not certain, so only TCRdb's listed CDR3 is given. The CDR3: CISVPEAYGDYGYTF. The chain uses TRBV7-5 and TRBJ1-2. TRBV7-5 is annotated as a pseudogene. The CDR3 extends over 15 residues, inclusive of both ends.

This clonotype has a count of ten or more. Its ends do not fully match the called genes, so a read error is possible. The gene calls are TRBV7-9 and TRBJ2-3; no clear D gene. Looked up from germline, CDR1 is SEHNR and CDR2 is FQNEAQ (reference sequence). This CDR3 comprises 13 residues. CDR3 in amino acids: CASVFPGTDTQYF. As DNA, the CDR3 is TGTGCCAGCGTCTTCCCCGGCACTGATACGCAGTATTTT.

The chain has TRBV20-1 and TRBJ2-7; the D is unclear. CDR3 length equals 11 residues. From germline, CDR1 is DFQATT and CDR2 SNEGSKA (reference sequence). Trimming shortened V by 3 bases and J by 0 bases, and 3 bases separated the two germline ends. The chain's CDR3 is CSASYSYEQYF. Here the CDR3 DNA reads TGCAGTGCTAGTTACTCCTACGAGCAGTACTTC.

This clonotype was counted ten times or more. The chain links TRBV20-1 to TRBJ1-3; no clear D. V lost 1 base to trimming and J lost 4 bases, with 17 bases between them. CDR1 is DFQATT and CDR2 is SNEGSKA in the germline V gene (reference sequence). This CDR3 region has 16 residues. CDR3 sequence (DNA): TGCAGTGCTAGAGCCGGGATGGGGTCGGTAGGAAACACCATATATTTT. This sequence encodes CSARAGMGSVGNTIYF.

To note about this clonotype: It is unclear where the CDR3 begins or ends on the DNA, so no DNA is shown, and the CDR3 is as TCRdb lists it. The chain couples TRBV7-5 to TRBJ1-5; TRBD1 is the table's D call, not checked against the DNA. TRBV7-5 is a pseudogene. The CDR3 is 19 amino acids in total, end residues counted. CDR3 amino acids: CISVPAAIQFLGVYCLWHF.

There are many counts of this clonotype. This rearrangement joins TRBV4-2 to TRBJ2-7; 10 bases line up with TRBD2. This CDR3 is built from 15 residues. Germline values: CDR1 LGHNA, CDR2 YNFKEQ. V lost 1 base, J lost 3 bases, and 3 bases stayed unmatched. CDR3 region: CASSQVAGGGYEQYF. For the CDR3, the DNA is TGTGCCAGCAGCCAAGTAGCGGGAGGCGGCTACGAGCAGTACTTC.

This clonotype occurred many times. In DNA form, the CDR3 reads TGCAGTGCGCCACCCCTACGACTGAGCGGGGGCCCGAACACCGGGGAGCTGTTTTTT. Translating it yields CSAPPLRLSGGPNTGELFF. This rearrangement joins TRBV20-1 to TRBJ2-2; 8 nucleotides match TRBD2. The CDR3 contains 19 residues. V dropped 6 bases and J dropped 0; count of bases not matched to a gene: 18. CDR1 DFQATT and CDR2 SNEGSKA come from the germline V gene (reference sequence).

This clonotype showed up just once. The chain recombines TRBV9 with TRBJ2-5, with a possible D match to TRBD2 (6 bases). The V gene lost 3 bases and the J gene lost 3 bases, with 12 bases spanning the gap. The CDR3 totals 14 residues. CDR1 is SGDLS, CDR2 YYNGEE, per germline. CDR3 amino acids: CASSESTGEETQYF. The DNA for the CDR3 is TGTGCCAGCAGCGAGTCCACGGGGGAAGAGACCCAGTACTTC.

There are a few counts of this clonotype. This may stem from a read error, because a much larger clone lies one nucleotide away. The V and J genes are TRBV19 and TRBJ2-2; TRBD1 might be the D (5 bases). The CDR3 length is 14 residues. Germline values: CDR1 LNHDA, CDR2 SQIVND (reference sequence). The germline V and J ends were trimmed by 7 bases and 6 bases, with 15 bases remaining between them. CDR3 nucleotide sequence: TGTGCCAGTAAGGCCCAGGGTGGGGCCGGGGAGCTGTTTTTT. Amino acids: CASKAQGGAGELFF.

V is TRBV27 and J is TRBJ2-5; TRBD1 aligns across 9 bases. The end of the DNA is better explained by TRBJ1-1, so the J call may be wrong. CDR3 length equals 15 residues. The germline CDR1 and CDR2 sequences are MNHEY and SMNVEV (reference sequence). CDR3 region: CARQESSTGGTEAFF. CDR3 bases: TGTGCCAGACAAGAGAGTTCGACAGGGGGGACTGAAGCTTTCTTT.

The CDR3 bases are TGTGCCAGCAGCATCCGACAGGGCGACCAGCCCCAGCATTTT. It encodes CASSIRQGDQPQHF. This sequence joins TRBV7-9 and TRBJ1-5, with 7 bases fitting TRBD1. The J segment lost 7 bases and the V segment lost 5 bases, leaving 8 bases of the junction unmatched. CDR3 length: 14 residues. Looked up from germline, CDR1 is SEHNR and CDR2 is FQNEAQ (reference sequence).

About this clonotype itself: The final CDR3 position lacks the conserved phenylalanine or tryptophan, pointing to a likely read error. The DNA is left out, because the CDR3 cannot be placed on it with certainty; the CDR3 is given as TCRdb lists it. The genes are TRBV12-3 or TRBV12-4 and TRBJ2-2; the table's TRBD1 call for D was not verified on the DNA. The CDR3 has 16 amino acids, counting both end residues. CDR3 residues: CASSLIVGPNTGELRI.

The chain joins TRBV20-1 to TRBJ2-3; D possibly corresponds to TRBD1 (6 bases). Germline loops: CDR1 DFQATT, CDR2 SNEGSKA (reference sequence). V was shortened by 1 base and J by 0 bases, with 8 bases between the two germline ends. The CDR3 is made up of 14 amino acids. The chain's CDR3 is CSARGDTSTDTQYF. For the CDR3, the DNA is TGCAGTGCTAGAGGGGACACTAGCACAGATACGCAGTATTTT.

This chain's CDR3 is CASRSRLAGEDTQYF. For the CDR3, the DNA is TGTGCCAGCAGATCCCGACTAGCGGGGGAAGATACGCAGTATTTT. The chain joins TRBV6-2 or TRBV6-3 to TRBJ2-3; 12 nucleotides match TRBD2. Trimming cost V 6 bases and J 5 bases; bases outside gene matches: 6. This CDR3 has 15 residues. Germline V CDR1 and CDR2: MNHEY, SVGEGT.

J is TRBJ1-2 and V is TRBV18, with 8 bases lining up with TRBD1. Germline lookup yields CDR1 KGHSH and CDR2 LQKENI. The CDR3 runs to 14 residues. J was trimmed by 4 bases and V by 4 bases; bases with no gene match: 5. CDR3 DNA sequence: TGTGCCAGCTCACGGGGACAGGCCGGCTATGGCTACACCTTC. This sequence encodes CASSRGQAGYGYTF.

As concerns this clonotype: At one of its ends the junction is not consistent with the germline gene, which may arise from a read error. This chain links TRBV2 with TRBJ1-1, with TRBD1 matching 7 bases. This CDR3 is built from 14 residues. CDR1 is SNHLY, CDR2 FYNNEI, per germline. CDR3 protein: CAGSVEGARTEAFF. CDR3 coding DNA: TGTGCCGGCAGTGTCGAGGGGGCGAGGACTGAAGCTTTCTTT.

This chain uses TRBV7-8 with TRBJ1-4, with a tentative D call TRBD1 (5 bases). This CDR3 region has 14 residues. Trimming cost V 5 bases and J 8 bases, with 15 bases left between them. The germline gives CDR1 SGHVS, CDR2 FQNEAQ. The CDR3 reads CASSGEGRAEKLFF. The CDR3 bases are TGTGCCAGCAGCGGAGAGGGACGGGCGGAAAAACTGTTTTTT.

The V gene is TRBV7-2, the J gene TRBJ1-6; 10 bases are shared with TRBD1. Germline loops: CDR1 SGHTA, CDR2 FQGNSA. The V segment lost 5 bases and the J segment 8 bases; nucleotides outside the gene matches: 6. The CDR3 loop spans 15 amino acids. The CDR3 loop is CASSSDRGLYSPLHF. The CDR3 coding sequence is TGTGCCAGCAGCAGCGACAGGGGGCTTTATTCACCCCTCCACTTT.